The present T cell receptor beta chain was sequenced within a study of cytomegalovirus exposure and HLA in healthy donors. The study ran its PCR with 60 Vbeta and 13 Jbeta primers. The assay was immunoSEQ multiplex PCR, and TCRdb's table has in-frame clones only and misses some. The sample carries under 200,000 clones, roughly 80% recorded once. The germline CDR1 and CDR2 sequences are SGHTS and YDEGEE. The CDR3 sequence is 16 residues long. Losses at the gene ends were 4 bases for V and 6 bases for J; bases not matched to a gene: 14. Points from the study as a whole: Researchers catalogued approximately 160 TCR beta chains as cytomegalovirus-associated.

This clone came up once. Antigen unknown. The rearrangement uses TRBV5-8 and TRBJ2-7; TRBD2 agrees at 9 bases. This sequence was found in a woman aged 18-30 years in good health and CMV-seronegative. The sample comprised PBMCs. This CDR3 reads CASSTGLALSKPEQYF. DNA for the CDR3: TGTGCCAGCAGCACGGGACTAGCTCTTTCTAAGCCCGAGCAGTACTTC.